This T cell receptor (beta chain) was found in a study of blood T cell repertoires in COVID-19. Study information: Sites across the United States, Italy and Spain contributed samples from acute and convalescent COVID-19. PBMCs, B-cell-depleted T cells, or T cells provided the cDNA or gDNA that made up the material.

In the authors' workflow: It was from reference gene primer amplification that nucleated cell counts were estimated. Sequencing was performed with immunoSEQ multiplex PCR; in TCRdb, only in-frame clones are kept and a portion is missing. The DNA gave D and trimming, while V, J and clone size come from that table. The sample records more than 80,000 clones, around 90% being singletons. This TCR derives from a human donor with active COVID-19. The donor label of this sample is uncertain. The specimen sequenced was peripheral blood.

DNA for the CDR3: TGTGCCAGCAGCCGCATCGGACAGGGGGCCACTGAAGCTTTCTTT. This sequence encodes CASSRIGQGATEAFF. This chain connects TRBV3-1 (or the pseudogene TRBV3-2) to TRBJ1-1; TRBD1 matches 11 bases. V shed 4 bases, J shed 4 bases, and the junction held 5 bases outside the gene matches. Germline V gene sequence: CDR1 LGHDT, CDR2 YNNKEL (reference sequence). This CDR3 has 15 amino acids.